What follows is one T cell receptor beta chain and its context. This could be a read error, since a much larger clone is one nucleotide away. These data originate in a study of regulatory T cells in long-lasting Graves disease. iRepertoire HTBI primers and Arm-PCR of CDR3 regions built TCR beta libraries. From the multiplex PCR reads, TCRdb called clonotypes with MiXCR, one entry per CDR3 protein. The sample records more than 300,000 distinct CDR3 sequences, about 14% being singletons. Specified time point: newly diagnosed GD, antithyroid drugs for less than 3 months. Isolated PBMC RNA provided the starting material for the TCR library. The CDR3 loop spans 15 amino acids. V shed 0 bases, J shed 7 bases, and the junction held 12 bases outside the gene matches. Looked up from germline, CDR1 is DFQATT and CDR2 is SNEGSKA (reference sequence).

The chain carries TRBV20-1 and TRBJ2-7; 7 bases map to TRBD2. The clonotype originates from a female donor with Graves disease. The material sequenced was peripheral blood mononuclear cells (PBMCs), taken at new diagnosis, from a patient treated with antithyroid drugs. Written as DNA, the CDR3 is TGCAGTGCTAGAGAGGGGGGGGGTTACTACAATGAGCAGTACTTC. It codes for CSAREGGGYYNEQYF.